This T cell receptor (beta chain) was recovered during a study of T cell repertoires in cytomegalovirus infection. Study information: From public TCR beta signatures came an indication of both CMV infection and matching HLA type.

Germline CDR1 and CDR2: SNHLY and FYNNEI. V lost 4 bases, J lost 0 bases, and 13 bases stayed unmatched. This CDR3 contains 18 residues. Using its own MiXCR run on the reads, TCRdb lists one record per CDR3 protein. The sample lists some 300,000 distinct CDR3 sequences, roughly 17% occurring once. Findings and caveats of the study: Identification of carriers of CMV plus the relevant HLA was achieved through cumulative public TCR beta family frequency. Predominance within the ex vivo response was attributable to HLA-C-restricted CMV-specific TCR beta clonotypes.

The table lists this clonotype with many counts. Its antigen remains unidentified. Sequenced input: PBMCs. This chain connects TRBV2 to TRBJ2-7, with 9 bases fitting TRBD1. The origin of this receptor is a human donor in good health (CMV status not recorded). Some clones in this sample may be carry-over from other donors' samples. The CDR3: CASSVGPITGQGSYEQYF. The DNA of the CDR3 is TGTGCCAGCAGTGTAGGGCCGATAACGGGACAGGGCTCCTACGAGCAGTACTTC.